The rows below give T cell receptor beta chains drawn from one sample of a study of T cell responses to AZD1222 COVID-19 vaccine. Generated by immunoSEQ multiplex PCR, the TCRdb table keeps only in-frame clones and is missing some. The sample contains under 100,000 clones, around nine tenths of which appear only once. The sequenced sample was peripheral blood, obtained on day 0 of AZD1222 vaccination. The origin of the receptors is an adult in good health. Each CDR3 is given with its conserved first and last residue.

V	J	CDR3
TRBV4-2	TRBJ1-5	CASSQEGISNQPQHF
TRBV28	TRBJ2-5	CASSLPGKETQYF
TRBV6-5	TRBJ2-3	CASSLRQSTDTQYF
TRBV28	TRBJ1-5	CASRTSNQPQHF
TRBV7-2	TRBJ1-5	CASSLYRRQPQHF
TRBV2	TRBJ1-2	CASFPGQPSYGYTF
TRBV5-1	TRBJ1-2	CASSPRAQPSNYGYTF
TRBV10-1	TRBJ2-2	CASSEDYTGELFF
TRBV29-1	TRBJ1-1	CSVLLGVQVNEAFF
TRBV3-1/TRBV3-2	TRBJ1-1	CASSQERYSRNTEAFF
TRBV5-1	TRBJ2-7	CASSFEGSSYEQYF
TRBV19	TRBJ2-1	CASSIPSTYNEQFF
TRBV5-1	TRBJ1-2	CASSLAAGGGDGYTF
TRBV7-9	TRBJ1-2	CASSTGSDYGYTF
TRBV4-3	TRBJ2-1	CASSQDSGEDNEQFF
TRBV4-3	TRBJ1-5	CASSQSYLDRVGYQPQHF
TRBV21-1	TRBJ1-2	CASSKVGQGYGYTF
TRBV3-1/TRBV3-2	TRBJ1-2	CASSQEGRTDYGYTF
TRBV15	TRBJ2-1	CATSDRRAGYNEQFF
TRBV19	TRBJ1-5	CASSKGAAQPQHF
TRBV9	TRBJ1-2	CASSPRDSRSNYGYTF
TRBV6-6	TRBJ1-2	CASSLSGYGYTF
TRBV14	TRBJ2-7	CASSLALTYEQYF
TRBV29-1	TRBJ1-4	CSALIEKLFF
TRBV2	TRBJ1-4	CASRGDRGEKLFF
TRBV5-1	TRBJ1-4	CASAPDGTNEKLFF
TRBV19	TRBJ1-1	CASTLEGSTEAFF
TRBV30	TRBJ1-2	CAWSVESKNYGYTF
TRBV12-3/TRBV12-4	TRBJ2-3	CASSLESTDTQYF
TRBV30	TRBJ1-1	CAWIPQGRSSTEAFF
TRBV30	TRBJ1-1	CAWAYRGESRTEAFF
TRBV3-1/TRBV3-2	TRBJ2-3	CASSHSTRATQYF
TRBV10-1	TRBJ2-5	CASSELQGSAETQYF
TRBV3-1/TRBV3-2	TRBJ1-2	CASIRRGRQRGGYTF
TRBV6-2/TRBV6-3	TRBJ2-1	CASSPLRVKNNEQFF
TRBV11-1	TRBJ2-7	CASSFGQGYEQYF
TRBV11-3	TRBJ2-2	CASSFDRGLDTGELFF
TRBV28	TRBJ2-7	CASSSPGQGVSSYEQYF
TRBV7-9	TRBJ1-2	CASSLDRGLGYGYTF
TRBV5-1	TRBJ1-4	CASSKDRATNEKLFF
TRBV6-1	TRBJ1-2	CASSEDGVSPNYGYTF
TRBV2	TRBJ1-1	CASSLQGMNTEAFF
TRBV3-1/TRBV3-2	TRBJ1-5	CASSQYGGSNQPQHF
TRBV3-1/TRBV3-2	TRBJ2-7	CASSQDSGIGNEQYF
TRBV7-2	TRBJ1-5	CASSLGRQLNQPQHF
TRBV2	TRBJ1-1	CASSKGQGATEAFF
TRBV5-6	TRBJ2-7	CASRRGRRMEQYF
TRBV3-1/TRBV3-2	TRBJ2-1	CASSQVAGRSNEQFF
TRBV13	TRBJ1-2	CASSSAAATNYGYTF
TRBV28	TRBJ1-6	CASSPRSLWSSPLHF
TRBV25-1	TRBJ1-2	CASSEYNVGADYGYTF
TRBV4-1	TRBJ1-5	CASSPTVDQPQHF
TRBV6-6	TRBJ1-4	CASRDNNEKLFF
TRBV30	TRBJ1-5	CAWATGGGQPQHF
TRBV28	TRBJ2-7	CASTENKGRPYEQYF
TRBV5-1	TRBJ2-5	CASKRGDQETQYF
TRBV6-5	TRBJ1-5	CASRPSGTGQPQHF